The clone carrying this T cell receptor (beta chain) was seen at least ten times. Its antigen is unknown. Time point here: longitudinal time-point 1 (baseline). The study built unsorted libraries from 2 million PBMCs kept at -80 C. It was by 5'RACE with 10-nucleotide random UMIs that the cDNA was made. TCRdb fed the 5' RACE reads into MiXCR, producing one record per CDR3 protein. The top ten hold approximately 7% of the sample, which has 50,000 to 70,000 distinct CDR3 sequences, roughly a tenth seen once. This sample was included in a study of neurological immune-mediated disorders. Study results and caveats: Among expanded clones, no CDR3 amino acid sequences were shared across subjects, a pattern suggesting private repertoires in all groups.

The TCR originated in a male donor with HTLV-1-associated myelopathy (HAM/TSP). The sequenced material came from PBMCs.

CDR3 in DNA: TGTGCCACCTATAGCGGGGGTGGGGATGAGCAGTTCTTC. Protein: CATYSGGGDEQFF. This sequence joins TRBV2 and TRBJ2-1; 9 bases map to TRBD2. This CDR3 region has 13 residues. V was pared by 10 bases and J by 8 bases, with 9 bases of the junction left unmatched. CDR1 and CDR2 (germline): SNHLY, FYNNEI.